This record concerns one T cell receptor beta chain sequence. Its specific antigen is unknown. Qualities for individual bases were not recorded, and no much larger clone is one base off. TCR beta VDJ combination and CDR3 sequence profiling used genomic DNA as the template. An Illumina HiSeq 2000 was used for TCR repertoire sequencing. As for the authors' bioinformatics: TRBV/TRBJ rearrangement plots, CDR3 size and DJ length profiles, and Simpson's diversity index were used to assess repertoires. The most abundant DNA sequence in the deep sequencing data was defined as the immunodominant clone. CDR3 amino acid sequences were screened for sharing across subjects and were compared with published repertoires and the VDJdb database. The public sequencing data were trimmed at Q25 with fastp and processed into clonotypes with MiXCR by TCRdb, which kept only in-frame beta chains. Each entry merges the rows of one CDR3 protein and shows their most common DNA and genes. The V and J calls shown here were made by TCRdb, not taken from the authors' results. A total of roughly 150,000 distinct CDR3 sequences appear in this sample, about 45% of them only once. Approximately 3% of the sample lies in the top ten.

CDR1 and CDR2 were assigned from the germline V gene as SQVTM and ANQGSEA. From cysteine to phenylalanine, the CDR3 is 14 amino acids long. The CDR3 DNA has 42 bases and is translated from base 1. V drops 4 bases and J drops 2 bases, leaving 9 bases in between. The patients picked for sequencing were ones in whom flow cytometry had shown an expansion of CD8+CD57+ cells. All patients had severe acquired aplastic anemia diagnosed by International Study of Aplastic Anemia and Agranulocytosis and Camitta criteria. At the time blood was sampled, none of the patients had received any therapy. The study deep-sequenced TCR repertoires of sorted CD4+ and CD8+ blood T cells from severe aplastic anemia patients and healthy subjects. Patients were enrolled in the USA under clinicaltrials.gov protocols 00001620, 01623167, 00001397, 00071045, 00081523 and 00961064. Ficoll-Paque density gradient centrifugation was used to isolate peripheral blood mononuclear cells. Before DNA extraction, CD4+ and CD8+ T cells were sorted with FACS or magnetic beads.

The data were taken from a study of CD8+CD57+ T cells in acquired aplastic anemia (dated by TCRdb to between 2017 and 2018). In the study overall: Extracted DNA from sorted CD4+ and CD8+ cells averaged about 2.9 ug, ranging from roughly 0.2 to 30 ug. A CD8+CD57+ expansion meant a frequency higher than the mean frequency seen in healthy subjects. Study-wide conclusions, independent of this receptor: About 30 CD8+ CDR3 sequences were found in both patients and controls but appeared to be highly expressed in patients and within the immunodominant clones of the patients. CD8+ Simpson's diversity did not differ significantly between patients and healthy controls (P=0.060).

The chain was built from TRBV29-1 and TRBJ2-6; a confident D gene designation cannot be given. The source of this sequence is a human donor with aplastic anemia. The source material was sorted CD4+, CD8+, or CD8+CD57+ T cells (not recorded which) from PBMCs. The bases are TGCAGCGTTGGGGCTGGGGCTGGGGCCAACGTCCTGACTTTC. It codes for CSVGAGAGANVLTF.